This T cell receptor beta chain was observed in a study of cytomegalovirus exposure and HLA in healthy donors. After removal of 0 bases from V and 3 bases from J, the junction contained 8 bases not matched to a gene. CDR1 is SGHAT, CDR2 FQNNGV, per germline. The CDR3 sequence is 17 residues long. TCRdb's copy holds only in-frame clones and misses some; the assay was immunoSEQ multiplex PCR. The data show about 98,000 clones, with roughly nine tenths seen just once and around 6.3% held by the top ten. Regarding the study as a whole: Many donors shared some public TCRs, even though most TCR sequences were rare.

To note about this clone: Its antigen is not known.

The origin of this receptor is a man younger than 30 in good health and CMV-seropositive. The chain has TRBV11-2 and TRBJ1-2, with TRBD1 identical over 9 bases. The specimen sequenced was PBMCs. The DNA for the CDR3 is TGTGCCAGCAGCTTAGACGCTACAGGGGGCGTATACTATGGCTACACCTTC. Translated, it gives CASSLDATGGVYYGYTF.